Below are 32 T cell receptor beta chains sequenced from a single sample in a study of tissue T cells after allogeneic stem cell transplantation. The repertoire was sequenced with immunoSEQ multiplex PCR; TCRdb's copy has only in-frame clones and lacks some. The table lists several thousand clones, 35% to 55% of them singletons. Time point reported: mouse harvest day 7 after allogeneic transplant. Tail vein injection delivered 10^7 T-cell-depleted bone marrow cells and 10^6 splenic CD5+ T cells. Sequencing was performed on skin. All receptors derive from a female BALB/c mouse given C57BL/6 T cells with graft-versus-host disease after an allogeneic hematopoietic cell transplant.

Worth noting for this clone: Gene names are mouse gene names. The CDR3 is cut off 1 residue early in the read; its end comes from the germline J gene. V usage is TRBV12-1 and J usage is TRBJ2-7; D is perhaps TRBD1 or TRBD2 (5 bases each). Trimming stripped 4 bases from V and 0 bases from J, with 9 bases between. The CDR3 is 13 residues long. CDR1 SGHSN and CDR2 HYEKVE come from the germline V gene. This CDR3 is CASSPGRSYEQYF. The covered CDR3 bases are TGTGCCAGCTCCCCGGGGCGCTCCTATGAACAGTAC.

A remark on this clone: Gene labels here are mouse ones. CDR3 DNA, as far as it was read: TGTGCCAGCGGTGAAACTGGGGGGAGCTCCTATGAACAGTAC. The encoded protein is CASGETGGSSYEQY. The full CDR3 is CASGETGGSSYEQYF. V usage is TRBV13-2 and J usage is TRBJ2-7, with TRBD2 matching over 9 bases. Read sequence stops 1 residue before the CDR3 end, and the germline J gene provides the missing end. Germline-derived CDR1 and CDR2 are NNHNN and SYGAGS (reference sequence). CDR3 size: 15 residues. V gave up 2 bases and J gave up 0 bases; unmatched junction bases: 3.

This clone has only a few counts. The listed genes are named as in mouse. The sequence runs out 1 residue before the end of the CDR3; the remainder is reconstructed from the germline J gene. The chain uses TRBV16 and TRBJ2-7, with 9 positions matching TRBD2. The CDR3 contains 13 residues. Germline V CDR1 and CDR2: SGHSA, FRNQAP. Trimming took 1 base from V and 5 from J; bases not matched to a gene: 0. The covered CDR3 bases are TGTGCAAGCAGCTTAGTGGGGGGGCATGAACAGTAC. Translation: CASSLVGGHEQY. The CDR3, in full, reads CASSLVGGHEQYF. Variable domain in full (rest from reference TRBV16 and TRBJ2-7): NAGVIQTPRHKVTGKGQEATLWCEPISGHSAVFWYRQTIVQGLEFLTYFRNQAPIDDSGMPKERFSAQMPNQSHSTLKIQSTQPQDSAVYLCASSLVGGHEQYFGPGTRLTVL.

Concerning this clone: The gene symbols are mouse symbols. The read finishes 1 residue shy of the CDR3 end, and the germline J gene is used to complete it. The V call is TRBV17, the J call TRBJ2-7; 9 bases are shared with TRBD2. This CDR3 spans 14 amino acids. Looked up from germline, CDR1 is MNHDT and CDR2 is YYDKIL. J was trimmed by 4 bases and V by 5 bases; bases with no gene match: 6. The CDR3 sequence is CASSGLGGAYEQYF. The DNA read from the CDR3 is TGTGCTAGCAGTGGCCTGGGGGGGGCGTATGAACAGTAC.

This clone was observed a handful of times. Gene names and germline refer to mouse. The read ends 1 residue shy of where the CDR3 ends; the end is completed using the germline J gene. The rearrangement links TRBV26 to TRBJ2-5; D perhaps matches TRBD1 (5 bases). The CDR3 length is 13 residues. Germline lookup yields CDR1 KGHPV and CDR2 FQNQEV (reference sequence). V was pared by 6 bases and J by 0 bases, with 7 bases between. The CDR3: CASRDNNQDTQYF. The sequenced CDR3 bases are TGTGCCAGCAGGGACAACAACCAAGACACCCAGTAC.

This clone was observed a few times. Gene names are mouse gene names. The read falls 1 residue short of the CDR3 end, and the missing part is taken from the germline J gene. The V call is TRBV29, the J call TRBJ2-1; a possible D gene is TRBD1 (6 bases). The CDR3 has 14 amino acids. CDR1 MSHET and CDR2 SYDVDS come from the germline V gene. V lost 5 bases, J lost 1 base, and 9 bases lay in between. CDR3 region: CASSPGQNYAEQFF. The CDR3 bases that were read are TGTGCTAGCAGTCCAGGACAGAACTATGCTGAGCAGTTC.

About this clone itself: Gene names denote mouse genes. The read halts 1 residue ahead of the CDR3 end, with the missing end drawn from the germline J gene. V gene TRBV12-2 combines with J gene TRBJ2-1; D call uncertain. There are 13 residues in the CDR3. The V gene lost 0 bases and the J gene lost 1 base, with 3 bases spanning the gap. Germline CDR1 reads SGHLS; CDR2 reads HYDKME. CDR3 region: CASSLGNYAEQFF. Incomplete CDR3 DNA: TGTGCCAGCTCTCTCGGGAACTATGCTGAGCAGTTC.

As concerns this clone: Gene labels here are mouse ones. Read data end 1 residue before the CDR3 end; the end is taken from the germline J gene. V is TRBV26 and J is TRBJ2-1, with 10 bases aligning to TRBD1. Germline CDR1 reads KGHPV; CDR2 reads FQNQEV (reference sequence). Trimming took 4 bases from V and 6 from J; bases not matched to a gene: 3. The CDR3 runs to 14 residues. The CDR3 sequence is CASSRQGAVAEQFF. CDR3 DNA (partial): TGTGCCAGCAGTCGACAGGGGGCGGTTGCTGAGCAGTTC.

Concerning this clone: Genes and germline come from the mouse. CDR3 sequence reads: CASSLDGGVYEQYF. The sequenced CDR3 bases are TGTGCAAGCAGCTTAGATGGGGGTGTATATGAACAGTAC. J is TRBJ2-7 and V is TRBV16; D might be TRBD2 (6 bases). Read data end 1 residue before the CDR3 end; the end is taken from the germline J gene. This CDR3 is built from 14 residues. Germline CDR1 SGHSA, CDR2 FRNQAP. Trimming shortened V by 0 bases and J by 4 bases, and 10 bases separated the two germline ends.

In its sample, this clone was seen a few times. Mouse gene names apply. The read comes to an end 1 residue before the CDR3 does, leaving the germline J gene to fill in the end. The V and J genes are TRBV16 and TRBJ2-3, with 7 bases fitting TRBD1. The germline gives CDR1 SGHSA, CDR2 FRNQAP. This CDR3 is built from 15 residues. J lost 0 bases, V lost 4 bases, and 4 bases had no gene match. CDR3: CASSSTGSSAETLYF. CDR3 DNA, as far as it was read: TGTGCAAGCAGCTCGACAGGGTCTAGTGCAGAAACGCTGTAT.

Notes on this clone: Gene names are mouse gene names. From the germline J gene comes the end of the CDR3, since the read stops 1 residue before it. The rearrangement joins TRBV16 to TRBJ2-5, with 10 bases aligning to TRBD2. The CDR3 sequence is 15 residues long. V shed 3 bases and J 3 bases; nucleotides not matched to a gene: 3. The germline CDR1 and CDR2 sequences are SGHSA and FRNQAP. CDR3 loop: CASSLYWGGQDTQYF. The DNA read from the CDR3 is TGTGCAAGCAGCTTGTACTGGGGGGGGCAAGACACCCAGTAC.

With regard to this clone: The gene symbols are mouse symbols. CDR3 bases read: TGTGCCAGCTCTCTCGCGGGGGTCGAAACGCTGTAT. This sequence encodes CASSLAGVETLY. The entire CDR3 is CASSLAGVETLYF. V and J are TRBV12-2 and TRBJ2-3, with D tentatively TRBD1 or TRBD2 (5 bases each). Read sequence stops 1 residue before the CDR3 end, and the germline J gene provides the missing end. V lost 0 bases, J lost 6 bases, and 9 bases lay in between. This CDR3 contains 13 residues. Germline loops: CDR1 SGHLS, CDR2 HYDKME.

Worth noting for this clone: Genes and germline come from the mouse. The read gets to within 1 residue of the CDR3 end, and the germline J gene fills in the rest. This chain joins TRBV13-1 and TRBJ1-2; D ambiguous. The CDR3 is 13 residues long. Germline V gene sequence: CDR1 NSHNY, CDR2 SYGAGN. Trimming removed 0 bases from V and 2 bases from J, with 5 bases in between. The CDR3 spells CASSDGRNSDYTF. CDR3 DNA, as far as it was read: TGTGCCAGCAGTGATGGGAGGAACTCCGACTACACC.

Concerning this clone itself: All gene names here are mouse names. The sequence runs out 1 residue before the end of the CDR3; the remainder is reconstructed from the germline J gene. The rearrangement joins TRBV20 to TRBJ1-1, with 8 bases lining up with TRBD1. The CDR3 covers 14 residues. Germline trimming cut 0 bases from V and 1 base from J; bases unmatched to any gene: 1. The germline V gene encodes CDR1 GFQATS and CDR2 STVNSAI. This CDR3 is CGARDGTGNTEVFF. The part of the CDR3 DNA that was read is TGTGGTGCTAGGGACGGGACAGGGAACACAGAAGTCTTC.

As to this clone: Genes and germline are mouse. The CDR3 end is not reached by the read, which stops 1 residue before it; the germline J gene fills it in. V usage is TRBV3 and J usage is TRBJ2-7, with 9 bases lining up with TRBD1. There are 13 residues in the CDR3. Per germline, CDR1 SNHLY and CDR2 FYNGKV (reference sequence). The V and J ends lost 5 bases and 6 bases, in that order; junction bases with no gene match: 5. CDR3 in amino acids: CASSPQGAGEQYF. The sequenced CDR3 bases are TGTGCCAGCAGCCCACAGGGGGCTGGTGAACAGTAC.

Worth noting for this clone: Gene names and germline refer to mouse. The sequence runs out 1 residue before the end of the CDR3; the remainder is reconstructed from the germline J gene. This chain links TRBV26 with TRBJ2-7; D may be TRBD1 (6 bases). Germline V gene sequence: CDR1 KGHPV, CDR2 FQNQEV (reference sequence). The CDR3 covers 15 residues. V gave up 0 bases and J gave up 0 bases, with 9 bases separating them. The sequenced CDR3 bases are TGTGCCAGCAGTCTGTCGGCAGGGGACTCCTATGAACAGTAC. Translation: CASSLSAGDSYEQY. The entire CDR3 protein is CASSLSAGDSYEQYF.

A few counts support this clone. Genes here carry mouse names. The read stops 1 residue short of the end of the CDR3; the missing end is completed from the germline J gene. The chain has TRBV3 and TRBJ2-5; the D is unclear. Germline values: CDR1 SNHLY, CDR2 FYNGKV (reference sequence). The CDR3 has 11 amino acids. Deletions cut 1 base from V and 8 bases from J, with 4 bases between. The CDR3 bases that were read are TGTGCCAGCAGCTTAGGAGCCACCCAGTAC. It encodes CASSLGATQY. In full, the CDR3 is CASSLGATQYF.

Details on this clone: Gene names are mouse gene names. The read comes to an end 1 residue before the CDR3 does, leaving the germline J gene to fill in the end. The genes are TRBV3 and TRBJ2-7, with TRBD2 matching 10 bases. The CDR3 consists of 16 residues. CDR1 is SNHLY, CDR2 FYNGKV, per germline (reference sequence). V gave up 3 bases and J gave up 2 bases; unmatched junction bases: 7. Incomplete CDR3 DNA: TGTGCCAGCAGCTTTGGCTGGGGGGGCGCGGCCTATGAACAGTAC. As protein: CASSFGWGGAAYEQY. The complete CDR3 sequence is CASSFGWGGAAYEQYF.

The table lists this clone with a few counts. Genes and germline come from the mouse. The DNA ends 1 residue before the CDR3 does, and the rest of the CDR3 is filled in from the germline J gene. The chain uses TRBV3 and TRBJ2-7; 9 nucleotides line up with TRBD2. Germline V gene data show CDR1 as SNHLY and CDR2 as FYNGKV (reference sequence). Unmatched junction bases numbered 4, after V lost 0 bases and J lost 4 bases. This CDR3 spans 15 amino acids. Incomplete CDR3 DNA: TGTGCCAGCAGCTTAGCGCCTACTGGGGGGTATGAACAGTAC. As protein: CASSLAPTGGYEQY. The whole CDR3 is CASSLAPTGGYEQYF.

Remarks on this clone: Mouse names are used for the genes. From the germline J gene comes the end of the CDR3, since the read stops 1 residue before it. The gene calls are TRBV4 and TRBJ2-7; D not resolved. Germline CDR1 and CDR2: LGHDT and YNNKQL (reference sequence). V was trimmed by 5 bases and J by 3 bases, leaving 2 bases between them. This CDR3 contains 10 residues. This chain's CDR3 is CASSRYEQYF. CDR3 DNA, as far as it was read: TGTGCCAGCAGCCGCTATGAACAGTAC.

Comments on this clone: Mouse gene names and germline throughout. The read halts 1 residue ahead of the CDR3 end, with the missing end drawn from the germline J gene. The chain is built from TRBV26 and TRBJ2-4; TRBD2 matches at 11 bases. The CDR3 runs to 15 residues. Losses at the gene ends were 3 bases for V and 5 bases for J; bases not matched to a gene: 4. Looked up from germline, CDR1 is KGHPV and CDR2 is FQNQEV (reference sequence). This chain's CDR3 is CASSLTGGARNTLYF. The sequenced part of the CDR3 DNA is TGTGCCAGCAGTCTAACTGGGGGGGCGAGAAACACCTTGTAC. Looking up the rest from reference TRBV26 and TRBJ2-4 gives the full variable domain: NSKVIQTPRYLVKGQGQKAKMRCIPEKGHPVVFWYQQNKNNEFKFLINFQNQEVLQQIDMTEKRFSAECPSNSPCSLEIQSSEAGDSALYLCASSLTGGARNTLYFGAGTRLSVL.

This clone was counted a few times. Genes and germline come from the mouse. The CDR3 is cut off 1 residue early in the read; its end comes from the germline J gene. The genes are TRBV26 and TRBJ1-1; no clear D. Trimming left V 2 bases short and J 0 bases short, with 7 bases between. The CDR3 length is 14 residues. CDR1 is KGHPV, CDR2 FQNQEV, per germline (reference sequence). CDR3 DNA (partial): TGTGCCAGCAGTCTGCGGCAGGCAAACACAGAAGTCTTC. It specifies CASSLRQANTEVF. In full, the CDR3 is CASSLRQANTEVFF.

Turning to this clone: Any gene name here is a mouse gene name. The read gets to within 1 residue of the CDR3 end, and the germline J gene fills in the rest. V usage is TRBV15 and J usage is TRBJ1-1; D might be TRBD1 (6 bases). This CDR3 comprises 12 residues. Germline V lookup: CDR1 SGHND, CDR2 FRSKSL. Trimming removed 3 bases from V and 6 bases from J, with 8 bases in between. The CDR3 bases that were read are TGTGCCAGCAGTTTGGGGACACCAGAAGTCTTC. Protein sequence: CASSLGTPEVF. The full-length CDR3 reads as CASSLGTPEVFF. The entire variable domain, with the rest obtained from reference TRBV15 and TRBJ1-1, is as follows: DAGVTQTPRHEVAEKGQTIILKCEPVSGHNDLFWYRQTKIQGLELLSYFRSKSLMEDGGAFKDRFKAEMLNSSFSTLKIQPTEPKDSAVYLCASSLGTPEVFFGKGTRLTVV.

As regards this clone: Germline and genes here are mouse. The read finishes 1 residue shy of the CDR3 end, and the germline J gene is used to complete it. J is TRBJ2-2 and V is TRBV26; possibly TRBD1 or TRBD2 for D (5 bases each). The CDR3 has 14 amino acids. V was pared by 4 bases and J by 3 bases, with 9 bases between. Germline CDR1 KGHPV, CDR2 FQNQEV (reference sequence). The covered CDR3 bases are TGTGCCAGCAGTCGGGACCATTACACCGGGCAGCTCTAC. Translating it yields CASSRDHYTGQLY. The full CDR3 protein is CASSRDHYTGQLYF.

A note on this clone: Mouse gene names apply. The read is 1 residue too short to cover the CDR3 end, so that end is filled in from the germline J gene. Different DNA sequences within this sample yield the same CDR3. The chain employs TRBV26 and TRBJ1-1; D is perhaps TRBD1 (6 bases). The V end lost 3 bases, the J end lost 1 base, and 6 bases lay between the germline ends. The CDR3 length is 13 residues. Germline CDR1 and CDR2: KGHPV and FQNQEV (reference sequence). The CDR3 reads CASSLQGNTEVFF. The DNA read from the CDR3 is TGTGCCAGCAGTCTACAGGGAAACACAGAAGTCTTC. Drawing the rest from reference TRBV26 and TRBJ1-1, the complete variable domain is NSKVIQTPRYLVKGQGQKAKMRCIPEKGHPVVFWYQQNKNNEFKFLINFQNQEVLQQIDMTEKRFSAECPSNSPCSLEIQSSEAGDSALYLCASSLQGNTEVFFGKGTRLTVV.

Comment on this clone: Germline and genes: mouse. From the germline J gene comes the end of the CDR3, since the read stops 1 residue before it. The chain is built from TRBV26 and TRBJ1-1, with unresolved D. The CDR3 consists of 14 residues. Between the trimmed V and J ends, which lost 3 bases and 3 bases, there was a span of 11 bases. CDR1 KGHPV and CDR2 FQNQEV come from the germline V gene (reference sequence). The CDR3 DNA, read in part, is TGTGCCAGCAGTCTCCCGGGCCGGGACACAGAAGTCTTC. This translates into CASSLPGRDTEVF. The whole CDR3 protein is CASSLPGRDTEVFF.

This clone occurred a few times. The gene names given are mouse names. The CDR3 end falls 1 residue outside the read, so it is completed with the germline J gene. The rearrangement joins TRBV26 to TRBJ2-3; 8 bases agree with TRBD1. V was pared by 6 bases and J by 0 bases, with 2 bases of the junction left unmatched. The CDR3 is 14 amino acids. Germline V CDR1 and CDR2: KGHPV, FQNQEV (reference sequence). CDR3 DNA (partial): TGTGCCAGCAGGACAGGGGCTAGTGCAGAAACGCTGTAT. This translates into CASRTGASAETLY. The full CDR3 is CASRTGASAETLYF.

Regarding this clone: Each gene name is a mouse one. The read ends 1 residue shy of where the CDR3 ends; the end is completed using the germline J gene. The rearrangement links TRBV19 to TRBJ2-1, with 7 bases lining up with TRBD1. The length of the CDR3 is 15 residues. Germline V lookup: CDR1 FNHDT, CDR2 SITEND (reference sequence). The V gene end was trimmed by 4 bases and the J gene end by 3 bases; junction bases not matched to a gene: 7. The CDR3: CASSPGTVGYAEQFF. The covered CDR3 bases are TGTGCCAGCAGTCCCGGGACAGTGGGCTATGCTGAGCAGTTC.

This clone was seen only a few times. Mouse germline and gene names are used. The CDR3 goes on 1 residue after the read ends, and that part is filled in from the germline J gene. V usage is TRBV31 and J usage is TRBJ2-2; weak D call: TRBD1 (7 bases). The germline V gene encodes CDR1 GKSSPN and CDR2 SITVG. Trimming pared 0 bases from V and 2 bases from J, leaving 13 bases between. There are 16 residues in the CDR3. Here the CDR3 reads CAWSLGAGGNTGQLYF. The DNA read from the CDR3 is TGTGCCTGGAGTCTAGGGGCAGGGGGGAACACCGGGCAGCTCTAC.

Points on this clone: The germline and genes are mouse ones. The CDR3 is cut off 1 residue early in the read; its end comes from the germline J gene. The chain combines TRBV26 with TRBJ2-5; D perhaps matches TRBD1 (5 bases). In germline, CDR1 is KGHPV, CDR2 FQNQEV (reference sequence). There are 11 residues in the CDR3. V lost 5 bases and J lost 8, with 8 bases in between. The CDR3 sequence is CASSSGRTQYF. The part of the CDR3 DNA that was read is TGTGCCAGCAGTTCAGGGCGCACCCAGTAC.

This clone was counted between two and nine times. The germline and genes are mouse ones. Coverage ceases 1 residue before the CDR3 finishes, and the germline J gene fills in the end. V gene TRBV13-2 combines with J gene TRBJ1-4; D unresolved. Trimming took 0 bases from V and 3 from J, leaving 6 bases between them. The CDR3 covers 14 residues. CDR1 NNHNN and CDR2 SYGAGS come from the germline V gene (reference sequence). The part of the CDR3 DNA that was read is TGTGCCAGCGGTGATGTGGGGACCAACGAAAGATTATTT. Protein: CASGDVGTNERLF. The entire CDR3 is CASGDVGTNERLFF.

This clone was counted between two and nine times. The gene symbols are mouse symbols. The CDR3 extends 1 residue past the end of the read, so its final part is completed from the germline J gene. The chain is built from TRBV19 and TRBJ2-4; TRBD2 matches 10 bases. CDR1 and CDR2 from the germline V gene are FNHDT and SITEND (reference sequence). V gave up 7 bases and J gave up 0 bases; unmatched junction bases: 5. The CDR3 contains 15 residues. The CDR3 bases that were read are TGTGCCAGCCGGACTGGGGGTACTAGTCAAAACACCTTGTAC. It encodes CASRTGGTSQNTLY. The full CDR3 is CASRTGGTSQNTLYF.